A single TCR beta chain is shown here with its context. Its antigen is as yet unknown. These data are taken from a study of CD8+ T cells in alopecia areata. Study outcomes and limitations: Scalp samples also yield sequences of resident alphabeta T cells from normal skin. Whether baseline CD8+ expansion is linked to response remains uncertain, given a single nonresponder.

Treatment given: oral pan-JAK inhibitor, 5-10 mg twice daily. V was shortened by 2 bases and J by 6 bases, with 13 bases between the two germline ends. The CDR3 has 15 residues. Germline lookup yields CDR1 MNHEY and CDR2 SVGAGI. RNA extraction was followed by reverse transcription into cDNA, which acted as the sequencing template. Profiled with immunoSEQ multiplex PCR; TCRdb holds only in-frame clones, not every one. The sample yields roughly 210,000 clones, around two fifths seen once. Source: CD4+ T cells sorted from blood, taken at approximately week 36, from a patient treated with tofacitinib. This TCR was recovered from a human donor with alopecia areata. V is TRBV6-5 and J is TRBJ2-2; TRBD1 is a possible D gene (5 bases). In nucleotides, the CDR3 is TGTGCCAGCAGTTACCTCAGGGCACCATCCGGGGAGCTGTTTTTT. Translated, it gives CASSYLRAPSGELFF.